This TCR beta chain emerged from a study of cytomegalovirus exposure and HLA in healthy donors. Study summary: T cells numbering around 200 million yielded roughly 120 million unique TCR beta sequences in an earlier analysis. The study, taken as a whole, reports: More clonal expansion characterized HLA-associated TCR beta chains than equally common others in a later analysis. Researchers reported in a later analysis that a missense DCLRE1C variant was tied to TCR beta V- and J-gene trimming. Highly shared variants forming one cluster were likely a sequencing artifact.

The CDR3 totals 14 residues. Germline CDR1 is SGHRS and CDR2 is YFSETQ. A note on this clone: Its antigen is not known.

60 Vbeta and 13 Jbeta primers were used in PCR. Assay: immunoSEQ multiplex PCR; the TCRdb copy retains only in-frame clones and omits some. The table includes about 78,000 clones, more than 65% detected once. This rearrangement joins TRBV5-1 to TRBJ2-5; TRBD1 agrees at 7 bases. The closer fit of TRBJ2-7 to the DNA end suggests the J call may be wrong. This TCR derives from a woman in her thirties or forties in good health and CMV-seropositive. Material for sequencing was PBMCs. The CDR3 spells CASSRGTESYEQYF. The CDR3, as DNA: TGCGCCAGCAGCAGAGGGACAGAATCGTACGAGCAGTACTTC.